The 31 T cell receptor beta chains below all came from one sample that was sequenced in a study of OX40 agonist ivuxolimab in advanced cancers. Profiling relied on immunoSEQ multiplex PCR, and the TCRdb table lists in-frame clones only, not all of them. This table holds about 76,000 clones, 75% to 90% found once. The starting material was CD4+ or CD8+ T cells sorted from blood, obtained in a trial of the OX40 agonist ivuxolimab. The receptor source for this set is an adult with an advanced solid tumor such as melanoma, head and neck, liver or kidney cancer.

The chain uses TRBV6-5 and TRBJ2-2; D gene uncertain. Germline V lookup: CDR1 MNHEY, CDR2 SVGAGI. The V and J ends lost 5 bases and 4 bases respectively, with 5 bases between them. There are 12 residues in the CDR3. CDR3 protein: CASSKVTGELFF. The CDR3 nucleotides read TGTGCCAGCAGTAAAGTCACCGGGGAGCTGTTTTTT.

CDR3 sequence reads: CASSEEGGNEQFF. CDR3 in DNA: TGTGCCAGCAGCGAGGAGGGCGGCAATGAGCAGTTCTTC. The chain joins TRBV7-2 to TRBJ2-1; D is perhaps TRBD2 (6 bases). The V and J ends lost 5 bases and 6 bases respectively, with 11 bases between them. This CDR3 region has 13 residues. CDR1 and CDR2 (germline): SGHTA, FQGNSA.

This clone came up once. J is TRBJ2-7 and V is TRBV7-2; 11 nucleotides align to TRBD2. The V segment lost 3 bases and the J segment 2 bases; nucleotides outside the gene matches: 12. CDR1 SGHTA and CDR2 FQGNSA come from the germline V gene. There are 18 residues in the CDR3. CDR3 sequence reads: CASSFLGGLAGGPYEQYF. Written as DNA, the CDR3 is TGTGCCAGCAGCTTCTTGGGTGGGCTAGCGGGAGGACCCTACGAGCAGTACTTC.

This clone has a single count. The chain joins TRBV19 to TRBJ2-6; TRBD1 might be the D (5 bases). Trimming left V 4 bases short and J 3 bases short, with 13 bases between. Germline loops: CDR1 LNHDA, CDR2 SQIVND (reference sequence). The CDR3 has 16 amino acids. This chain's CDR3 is CASSRLKGVGANVLTF. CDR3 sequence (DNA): TGTGCCAGTAGTAGACTGAAAGGGGTTGGGGCCAACGTCCTGACTTTC.

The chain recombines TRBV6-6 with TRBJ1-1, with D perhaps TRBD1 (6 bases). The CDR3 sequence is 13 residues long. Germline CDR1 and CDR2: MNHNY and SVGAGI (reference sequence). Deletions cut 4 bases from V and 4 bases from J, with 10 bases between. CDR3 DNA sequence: TGTGCCAGCAGTTGGGGAGGGGGCACTGAAGCTTTCTTT. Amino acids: CASSWGGGTEAFF.

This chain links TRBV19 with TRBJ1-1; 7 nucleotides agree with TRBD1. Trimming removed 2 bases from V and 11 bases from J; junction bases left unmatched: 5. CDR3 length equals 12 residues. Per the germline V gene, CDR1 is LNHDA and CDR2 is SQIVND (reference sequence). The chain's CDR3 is CASSINRGEAFF. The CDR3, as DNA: TGTGCCAGTAGTATAAACAGGGGTGAGGCTTTCTTT.

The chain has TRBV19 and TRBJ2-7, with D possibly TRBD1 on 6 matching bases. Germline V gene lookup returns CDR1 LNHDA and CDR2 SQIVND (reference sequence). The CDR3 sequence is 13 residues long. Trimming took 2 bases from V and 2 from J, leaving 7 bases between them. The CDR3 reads CASSISGAYEQYF. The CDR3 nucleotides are TGTGCCAGTAGTATATCAGGGGCCTACGAGCAGTACTTC.

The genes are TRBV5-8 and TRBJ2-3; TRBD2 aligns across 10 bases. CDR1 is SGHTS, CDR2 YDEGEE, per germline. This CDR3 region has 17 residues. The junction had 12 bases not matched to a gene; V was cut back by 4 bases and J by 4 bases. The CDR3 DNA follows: TGTGCCAGCAGCGCCGAGGGTAGCGGGAGGCCCGCAGATACGCAGTATTTT. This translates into CASSAEGSGRPADTQYF.

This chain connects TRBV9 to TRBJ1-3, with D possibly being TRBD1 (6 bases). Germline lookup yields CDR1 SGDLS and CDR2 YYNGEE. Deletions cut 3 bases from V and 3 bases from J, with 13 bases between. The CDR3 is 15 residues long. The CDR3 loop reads CASSGFQGSGNTIYF. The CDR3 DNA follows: TGTGCCAGCAGCGGGTTCCAGGGGAGTGGAAACACCATATATTTT.

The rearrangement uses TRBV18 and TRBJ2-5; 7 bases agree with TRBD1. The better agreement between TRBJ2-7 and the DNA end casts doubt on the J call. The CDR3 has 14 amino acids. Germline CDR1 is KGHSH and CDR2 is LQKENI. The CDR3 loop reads CASSARDSPYEQYF. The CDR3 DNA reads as TGTGCCAGCTCAGCCCGGGACAGCCCCTACGAGCAGTACTTC.

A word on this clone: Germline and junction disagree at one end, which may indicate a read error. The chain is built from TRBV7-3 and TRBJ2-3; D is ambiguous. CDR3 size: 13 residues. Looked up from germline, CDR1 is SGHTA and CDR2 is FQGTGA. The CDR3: CASSLTVSDTQCF. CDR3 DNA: TGTGCCAGCAGCTTAACCGTCTCAGATACGCAGTGTTTT. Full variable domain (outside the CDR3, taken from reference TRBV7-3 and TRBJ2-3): GAGVSQTPSNKVTEKGKYVELRCDPISGHTALYWYRQSLGQGPEFLIYFQGTGAADDSGLPNDRFFAVRPEGSVSTLKIQRTERGDSAVYLCASSLTVSDTQCFGPGTRLTVL.

The chain's CDR3 is CASSQQSYGYTF. The CDR3 nucleotides read TGTGCCAGCAGCCAACAGAGCTATGGCTACACCTTC. The chain employs TRBV14 and TRBJ1-2, with D hard to call. The CDR3 has 12 amino acids. CDR1 and CDR2 from the germline V gene are SGHDN and FVKESK. The V and J ends lost 2 bases and 4 bases respectively, with 5 bases between them.

The CDR3: CAISVGGTGITEAFF. CDR3 sequence (DNA): TGTGCCATCAGCGTAGGTGGGACAGGGATCACTGAAGCTTTCTTT. The rearrangement uses TRBV10-3 and TRBJ1-1; the match to TRBD1 covers 9 bases. Trimming took 6 bases from V and 4 from J; bases not matched to a gene: 9. This CDR3 region has 15 residues. Germline V gives CDR1 ENHRY, CDR2 SYGVKD.

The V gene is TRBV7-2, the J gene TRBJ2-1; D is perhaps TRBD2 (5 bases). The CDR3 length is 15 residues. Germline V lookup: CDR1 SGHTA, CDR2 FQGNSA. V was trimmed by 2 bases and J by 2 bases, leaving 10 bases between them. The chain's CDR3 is CASSLNAGAYNEQFF. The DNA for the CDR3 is TGTGCCAGCAGCTTAAACGCCGGGGCCTACAATGAGCAGTTCTTC.

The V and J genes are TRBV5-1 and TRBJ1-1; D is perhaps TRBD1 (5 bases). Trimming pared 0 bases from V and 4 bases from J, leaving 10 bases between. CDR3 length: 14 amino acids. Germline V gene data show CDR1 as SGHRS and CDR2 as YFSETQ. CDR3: CASSLGGGITEAFF. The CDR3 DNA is TGCGCCAGCAGCTTGGGCGGGGGGATCACTGAAGCTTTCTTT.

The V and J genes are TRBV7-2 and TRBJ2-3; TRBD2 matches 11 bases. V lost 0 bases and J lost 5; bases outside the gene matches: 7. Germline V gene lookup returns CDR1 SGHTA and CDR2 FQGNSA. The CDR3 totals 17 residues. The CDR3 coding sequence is TGTGCCAGCAGCTTAGCCCTTAGCGGGGGGGGTAAAGATACGCAGTATTTT. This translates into CASSLALSGGGKDTQYF.

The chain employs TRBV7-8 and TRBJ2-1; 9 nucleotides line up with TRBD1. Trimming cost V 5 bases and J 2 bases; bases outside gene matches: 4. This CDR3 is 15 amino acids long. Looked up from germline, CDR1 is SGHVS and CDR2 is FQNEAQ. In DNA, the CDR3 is TGTGCCAGCAGCGCCGGGACAGGGCCCTACAATGAGCAGTTCTTC. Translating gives CASSAGTGPYNEQFF.

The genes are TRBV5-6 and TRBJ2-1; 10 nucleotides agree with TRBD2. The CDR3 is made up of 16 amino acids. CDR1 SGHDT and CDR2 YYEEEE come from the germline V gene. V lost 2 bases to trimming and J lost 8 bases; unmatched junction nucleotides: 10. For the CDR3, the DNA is TGTGCCAGCAGCTTAGGAATAGCGGGAGGTTTCGATGAGCAGTTCTTC. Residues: CASSLGIAGGFDEQFF. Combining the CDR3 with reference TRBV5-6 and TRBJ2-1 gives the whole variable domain DAGVTQSPTHLIKTRGQQVTLRCSPKSGHDTVSWYQQALGQGPQFIFQYYEEEERQRGNFPDRFSGHQFPNYSSELNVNALLLGDSALYLCASSLGIAGGFDEQFFGPGTRLTVL.

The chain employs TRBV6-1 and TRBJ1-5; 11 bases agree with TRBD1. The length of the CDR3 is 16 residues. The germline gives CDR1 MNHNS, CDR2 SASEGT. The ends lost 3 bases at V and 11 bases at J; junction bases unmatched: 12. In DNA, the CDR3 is TGTGCCAGCAGTGATGGGGGGGACAGGGGGAACCCCGCCCAGCATTTT. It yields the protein CASSDGGDRGNPAQHF.

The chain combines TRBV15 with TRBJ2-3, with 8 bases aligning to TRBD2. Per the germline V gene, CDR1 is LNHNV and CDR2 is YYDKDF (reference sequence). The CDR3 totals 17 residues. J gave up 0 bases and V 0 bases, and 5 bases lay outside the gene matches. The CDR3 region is CATSRDLSGESTDTQYF. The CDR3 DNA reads TGTGCCACCAGCAGAGATCTTAGCGGGGAAAGCACAGATACGCAGTATTTT.

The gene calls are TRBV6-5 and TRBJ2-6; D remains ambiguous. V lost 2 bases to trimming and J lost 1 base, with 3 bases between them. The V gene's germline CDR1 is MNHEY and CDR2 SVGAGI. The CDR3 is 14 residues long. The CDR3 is CASSYGSGANVLTF. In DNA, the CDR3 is TGTGCCAGCAGTTACGGGTCTGGGGCCAACGTCCTGACTTTC.

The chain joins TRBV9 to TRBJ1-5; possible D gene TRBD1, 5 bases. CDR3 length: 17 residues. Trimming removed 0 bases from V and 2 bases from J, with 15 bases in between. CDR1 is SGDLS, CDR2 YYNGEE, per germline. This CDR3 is CASSVVTGGRGNQPQHF. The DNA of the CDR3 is TGTGCCAGCAGCGTAGTAACGGGGGGGAGGGGCAATCAGCCCCAGCATTTT.

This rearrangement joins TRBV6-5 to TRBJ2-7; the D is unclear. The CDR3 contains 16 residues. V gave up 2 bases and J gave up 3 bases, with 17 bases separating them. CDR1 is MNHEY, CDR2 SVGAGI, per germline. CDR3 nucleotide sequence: TGTGCCAGCAGTTACAGCGAACAACTGAGCCGCTACGAGCAGTACTTC. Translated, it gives CASSYSEQLSRYEQYF.

The CDR3 sequence is CASSIFLPSGANVLTF. In nucleotides, the CDR3 is TGTGCCAGTAGTATCTTTCTACCCTCTGGGGCCAACGTCCTGACTTTC. The rearrangement uses TRBV19 and TRBJ2-6; D gene uncertain. CDR1 and CDR2 from the germline V gene are LNHDA and SQIVND (reference sequence). CDR3 size: 16 residues. The V end lost 3 bases, the J end lost 0 bases, and 9 bases lay between the germline ends.

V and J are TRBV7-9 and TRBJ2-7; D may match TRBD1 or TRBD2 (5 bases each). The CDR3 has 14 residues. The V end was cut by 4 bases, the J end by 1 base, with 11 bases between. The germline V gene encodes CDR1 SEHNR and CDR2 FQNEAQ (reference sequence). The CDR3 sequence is CASSWGSLSYEQYF. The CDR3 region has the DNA TGTGCCAGCAGCTGGGGGAGCTTATCCTACGAGCAGTACTTC.

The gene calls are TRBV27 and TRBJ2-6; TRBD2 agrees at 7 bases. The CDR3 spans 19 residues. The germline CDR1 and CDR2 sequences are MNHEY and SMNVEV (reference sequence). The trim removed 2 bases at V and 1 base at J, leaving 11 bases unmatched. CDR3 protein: CASSLRPLYGGSGANVLTF. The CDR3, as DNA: TGTGCCAGCAGTTTACGGCCTCTTTACGGGGGGTCTGGGGCCAACGTCCTGACTTTC.

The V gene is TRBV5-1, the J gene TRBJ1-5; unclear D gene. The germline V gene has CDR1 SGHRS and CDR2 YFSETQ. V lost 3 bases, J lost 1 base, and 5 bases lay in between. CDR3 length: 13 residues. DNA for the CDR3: TGCGCCAGCAGCTCCGGGAGCAATCAGCCCCAGCATTTT. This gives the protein CASSSGSNQPQHF.

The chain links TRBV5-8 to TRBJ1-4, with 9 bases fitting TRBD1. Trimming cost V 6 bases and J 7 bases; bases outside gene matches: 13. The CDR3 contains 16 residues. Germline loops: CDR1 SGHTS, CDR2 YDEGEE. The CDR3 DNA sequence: TGTGCCAGCACCCCGGGACAGGGTCTCTTGGTTGAAAAACTGTTTTTT. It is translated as CASTPGQGLLVEKLFF.

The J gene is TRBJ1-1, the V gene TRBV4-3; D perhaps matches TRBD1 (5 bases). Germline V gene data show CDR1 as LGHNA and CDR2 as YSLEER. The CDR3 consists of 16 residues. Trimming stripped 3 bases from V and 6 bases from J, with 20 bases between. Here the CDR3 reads CASSQDSLGGSSEAFF. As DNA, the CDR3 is TGCGCCAGCAGCCAGGATTCTCTCGGGGGTTCCTCTGAAGCTTTCTTT.

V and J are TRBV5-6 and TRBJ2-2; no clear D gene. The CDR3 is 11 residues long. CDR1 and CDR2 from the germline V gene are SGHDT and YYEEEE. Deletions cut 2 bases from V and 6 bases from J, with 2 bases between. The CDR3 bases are TGTGCCAGCAGCTTACCCGGGGAGCTGTTTTTT. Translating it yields CASSLPGELFF.

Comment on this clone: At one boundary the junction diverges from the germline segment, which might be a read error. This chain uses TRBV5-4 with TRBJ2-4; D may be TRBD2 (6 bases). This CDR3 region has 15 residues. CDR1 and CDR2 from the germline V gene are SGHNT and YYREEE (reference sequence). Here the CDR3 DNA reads TGCGCCAGCAGCCAAGATCGGGACTCCCTGAACATTCAGTACTTC. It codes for CASSQDRDSLNIQYF.